This T cell receptor (beta chain) was found in a study of T cell responses to AZD1222 COVID-19 vaccine. Turning to this clone: Antigen: not known.

Method: immunoSEQ multiplex PCR; TCRdb's copy keeps in-frame clones and lacks some. The data contain under 45,000 clones, approximately 80% of them seen just once; the ten biggest clones take up over 15%. Second-dose recipients at about 4 or about 12 weeks were treated as one pooled group. The CDR3 consists of 13 residues. Germline V gene sequence: CDR1 SNHLY, CDR2 FYNNEI. The V end was cut by 2 bases, the J end by 1 base, with 5 bases between. Whole-study findings and limits: Of spike-specific TCRs, nearly half reportedly target regions left unmutated in variants. At study baseline, merely six AZD1222 recipients were seropositive. Donor demographics were predominantly white British with a female majority; clonal diversity may be underestimated.

The chain is built from TRBV2 and TRBJ1-1; D not certain. The sequence was collected from an adult who received the AZD1222 COVID-19 vaccine. The sequenced sample was peripheral blood, obtained 28 days after the second AZD1222 dose. The DNA for the CDR3 is TGTGCCAGCAGTGAAATGAGGAACACTGAAGCTTTCTTT. It encodes CASSEMRNTEAFF.